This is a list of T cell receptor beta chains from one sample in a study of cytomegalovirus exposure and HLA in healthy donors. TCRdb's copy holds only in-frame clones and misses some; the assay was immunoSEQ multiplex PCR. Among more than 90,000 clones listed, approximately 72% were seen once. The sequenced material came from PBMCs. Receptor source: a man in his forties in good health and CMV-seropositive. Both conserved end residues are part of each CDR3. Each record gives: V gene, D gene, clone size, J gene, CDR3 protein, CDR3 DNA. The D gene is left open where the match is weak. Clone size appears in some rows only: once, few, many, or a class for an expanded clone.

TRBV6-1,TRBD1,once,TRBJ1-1,CASRWTGVNTEAFF,TGTGCCAGCAGATGGACAGGGGTGAACACTGAAGCTTTCTTT
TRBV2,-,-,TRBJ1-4,CASKAQTTTNEKLFF,TGTGCCAGCAAGGCGCAGACAACAACTAATGAAAAACTGTTTTTT
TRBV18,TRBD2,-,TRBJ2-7,CASSPGTSSYEQYF,TGTGCCAGCTCACCAGGGACTAGCTCCTACGAGCAGTACTTC
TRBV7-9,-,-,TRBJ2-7,CASSRVAYEQYF,TGTGCCAGCAGCCGCGTCGCCTACGAGCAGTACTTC
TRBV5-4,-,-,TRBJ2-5,CASSLATGALGETQYF,TGTGCCAGCAGCTTGGCGACAGGAGCCTTGGGGGAGACCCAGTACTTC
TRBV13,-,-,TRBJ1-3,CASSSPTVDGNTIYF,TGTGCCAGCAGCTCCCCCACGGTAGATGGAAACACCATATATTTT
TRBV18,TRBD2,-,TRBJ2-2,CASSPLAGPTGELFF,TGTGCCAGCTCACCACTAGCGGGCCCCACCGGGGAGCTGTTTTTT
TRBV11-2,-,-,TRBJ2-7,CASSLVPGFYEQYF,TGTGCCAGCAGCTTAGTCCCGGGTTTCTACGAGCAGTACTTC
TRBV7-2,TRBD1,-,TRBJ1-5,CASSQDRGSNQPQHF,TGTGCCAGCAGCCAAGACAGGGGTAGCAATCAGCCCCAGCATTTT
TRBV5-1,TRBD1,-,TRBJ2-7,CASSSSGTASYEQYF,TGCGCCAGCAGTTCTTCCGGGACAGCTTCCTACGAGCAGTACTTC
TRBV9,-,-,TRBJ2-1,CASSVKAAPYNEQFF,TGTGCCAGCAGCGTCAAGGCGGCTCCCTACAATGAGCAGTTCTTC
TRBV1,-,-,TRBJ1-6,CTSSQAGTGVIPLHF,TGCACCAGCAGCCAAGCTGGGACAGGGGTGATACCCCTCCACTTT
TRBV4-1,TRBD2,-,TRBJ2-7,CASSQDWSSGRAVFYEQYF,TGCGCCAGCAGCCAAGATTGGAGTAGCGGGAGGGCTGTCTTCTACGAGCAGTACTTC
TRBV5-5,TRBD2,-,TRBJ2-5,CASSPGGLAGEETQYF,TGTGCCAGCAGCCCGGGGGGACTAGCGGGAGAAGAGACCCAGTACTTC
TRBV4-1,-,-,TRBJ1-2,CASSQGLTAGGYTF,TGCGCCAGCAGCCAAGGCCTGACAGCGGGTGGCTACACCTTC
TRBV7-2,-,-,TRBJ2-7,CASSLASRTYEQYF,TGTGCCAGCAGCTTAGCGTCGCGGACCTACGAGCAGTACTTC
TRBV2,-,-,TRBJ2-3,CASTLMGADTQYF,TGTGCCAGCACCTTAATGGGAGCAGATACGCAGTATTTT
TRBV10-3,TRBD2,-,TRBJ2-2,CAVSPGLTNTGELFF,TGTGCCGTCTCTCCGGGACTAACGAACACCGGGGAGCTGTTTTTT